This TCR beta chain was captured in a study of CD8+ T cells in alopecia areata. With respect to this clone: What it binds is not known.

RNA was extracted and reverse transcribed into cDNA as the sequencing template. Assay used: immunoSEQ multiplex PCR; TCRdb lists only in-frame clones, some missing. Found here are roughly 100,000 clones, roughly 50% of them singletons; the top ten hold 8% to 10%. Germline trimming cut 1 base from V and 10 bases from J; bases unmatched to any gene: 2. This CDR3 region has 13 residues. Germline CDR1 and CDR2: GTSNPN and SVGIG (reference sequence). Whole-study findings and limits: It was less clear whether patients shared TCRs than it was in mice, possibly because of HLA. Higher clonality and more expanded CD8+ clones appeared in lesional than normal scalp.

The specimen was CD4+ T cells sorted from blood. The source of this sequence is a human donor in good health. The V gene is TRBV30, the J gene TRBJ1-6; TRBD1 agrees at 9 bases. CDR3 coding DNA: TGTGCCTGGAGTGATACAGGGGGCTCACCCCTCCACTTT. Protein: CAWSDTGGSPLHF.